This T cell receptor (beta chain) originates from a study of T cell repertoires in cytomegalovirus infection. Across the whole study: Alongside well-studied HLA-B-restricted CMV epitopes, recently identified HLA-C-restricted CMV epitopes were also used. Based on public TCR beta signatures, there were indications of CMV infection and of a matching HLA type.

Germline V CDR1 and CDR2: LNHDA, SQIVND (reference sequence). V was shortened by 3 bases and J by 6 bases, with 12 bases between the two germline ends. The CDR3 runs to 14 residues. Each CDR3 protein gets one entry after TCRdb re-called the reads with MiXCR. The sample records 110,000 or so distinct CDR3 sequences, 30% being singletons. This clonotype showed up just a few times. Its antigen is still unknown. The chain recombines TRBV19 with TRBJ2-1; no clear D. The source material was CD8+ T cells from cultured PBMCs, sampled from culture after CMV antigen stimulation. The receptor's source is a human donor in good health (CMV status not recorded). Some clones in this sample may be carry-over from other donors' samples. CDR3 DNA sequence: TGTGCCAGTAGTATTAACCAGATAGGCAATGAGCAGTTCTTC. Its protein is CASSINQIGNEQFF. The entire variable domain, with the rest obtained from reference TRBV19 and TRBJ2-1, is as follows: DGGITQSPKYLFRKEGQNVTLSCEQNLNHDAMYWYRQDPGQGLRLIYYSQIVNDFQKGDIAEGYSVSREKKESFPLTVTSAQKNPTAFYLCASSINQIGNEQFFGPGTRLTVL.